One TCR beta chain is described in this entry. Its binding antigen is unknown. Its ends do not fully match the called genes, so a read error is possible. This record belongs to a study of prognosis after radiotherapy for stage I lung cancer (dated by TCRdb to 2020 to 2022). In terms of the full investigation: Fewer than 20 stage I NSCLC patients were enrolled in Nanjing, China, between 2018 and January 2019. Roughly 5 patients had oligometastatic NSCLC after surgical resection of the primary tumor, and more than eleven had newly diagnosed primary stage I lung tumors. Every patient was regarded as medically inoperable, because of comorbidities in some twelve cases and refusal of surgery in roughly 7 cases. The cohort included approximately 13 men and about six women, with a median age of approximately 76 years and a range of roughly 50 to 85 years. On tumor histology, 11 to 13 patients had adenocarcinoma and several had squamous cell carcinoma. Image-guided IMRT or VMAT was used to deliver SBRT in 3 to 5 fractions at a biologically effective dose of at least 100 Gy. SBRT was not combined with any concurrent therapy in any patient. After SBRT, distant metastases developed in about 20% of the 19 patients at a median of approximately seven months, while the remaining 15 patients had no significant progression. This study profiled peripheral blood TCR beta repertoires from stage I NSCLC patients before and after stereotactic body radiotherapy and linked the repertoires to distant failure. The study sequenced some 38 blood samples from roughly 19 patients, one before and one after SBRT per patient. The paper as a whole reports these results and caveats: Post-SBRT Shannon entropy and its change from baseline were lower in patients who developed distant metastases; baseline Shannon entropy was not associated with metastases. Whether the expanded TCR clones were tumor-specific was not determined. After SBRT, the number of unique TCR clones decreased (median roughly 10,000 before versus about 7,000 after; Wilcoxon paired P=0.011). Differences by metastasis status were reportedly seen in TRBV and TRBJ usage frequencies, involving two V genes at baseline and, after SBRT, roughly ten V genes and two J genes. The small cohort and short follow-up limited the study, so independent validation of the findings is needed. No adjustment for multiple comparisons was applied to any of the reported P values.

Two rounds of multiplex PCR were performed to amplify the TCR beta CDR3 region from genomic DNA. The first PCR round used primers specific to each TRBV and TRBJ gene, with sequences filed in Chinese patent CN105087789A. Universal primers were used in the second round of PCR. The Roche High Pure PCR Template Preparation Kit was used to extract genomic DNA from the frozen PBMCs. Libraries were sequenced paired-end with 151 bp reads on an Illumina HiSeq 3000. As for the original processing: CutAdapt was used to discard raw reads that did not contain the multiplex PCR primer sequences. PEAR was used to merge high-quality paired reads into contigs. TRB V, D and J gene segments were assigned to each contig with MiXCR by alignment to reference sequences. CDR3 sequences were clustered by base quality and sequence similarity to remove sequencing errors. Diversity was calculated as Shannon entropy divided by the natural log of the number of productive TCR sequences. Clonality was defined as one minus Shannon entropy divided by the natural log of the number of unique clonotypes. Progression-free survival cut-offs for repertoire metrics were chosen using the Youden index of ROC curves, with analyses run in R 3.5.3. TCRdb trimmed the raw reads at Q25, called clones with MiXCR and kept productive beta chains. Entries that share a CDR3 protein sequence are merged under the most common genes and DNA. TCRdb's processing, not the authors', yielded these V and J calls. This sample gives about 21,000 distinct CDR3 sequences in total; about 42% of them show up just once. Of the sample, roughly a third is held by the ten largest clones.

A history of other malignancies or of prior chemotherapy or radiotherapy was absent in all patients, and node-negative disease was shown on CT and PET/CT in all patients. At each of two time points, around 6 milliliters of peripheral venous blood were collected into EDTA tubes. Ficoll-Paque Plus density-gradient centrifugation was used to isolate PBMCs. Right after collection, samples were placed at -80 degrees C and kept there until analysis. This receptor was identified in a donor aged 50 or older with non-small cell lung cancer. This specimen consisted of PBMCs, obtained before or after stereotactic body radiation therapy (not recorded which).

In nucleotide form, the sequence is TGTGCCAGCAGCTCGGGACTAGCGGGAGTTTCCGCAGAGACCCATTACTTC. It codes for CASSSGLAGVSAETHYF. The chain is made from TRBV5-8 and TRBJ2-5; 14 central bases correspond to TRBD2. Based on the germline V gene, the CDR1 and CDR2 sequences are SGHTS and YDEGEE. The CDR3, from cysteine to phenylalanine, totals 17 residues. The retained sequence is limited to the CDR3, 51 bases, with the frame set at the first base.